The T cell receptor (beta chain) described here comes from a study of cytomegalovirus exposure and HLA in healthy donors. Remarks on this clone: Its cognate antigen is unknown.

The PCR made use of 60 Vbeta and 13 Jbeta primers. Using immunoSEQ multiplex PCR, the repertoire was profiled, and TCRdb retains in-frame clones only, with some absent. The table records 65,000 to 90,000 clones, approximately 81% of them present only once. The CDR3 is made up of 12 amino acids. The germline gives CDR1 MNHEY, CDR2 SVGAGI. V was cut by 10 bases and J by 2 bases, with 11 bases left in between. General observations from the study: Evidence from a later analysis indicated that most CMV-associated TCR beta chains looked HLA-restricted.

This chain connects TRBV6-5 to TRBJ1-2, with D hard to call. The specimen sequenced was PBMCs. This clonotype was sampled from a woman in her thirties or forties in good health and CMV-seropositive. The CDR3 is CATKGENYGYTF. The CDR3 bases are TGTGCCACCAAAGGAGAGAACTATGGCTACACCTTC.